This T cell receptor (beta chain) was observed in a study of control samples from healthy donors and cancer patients. Libraries were prepared by immunoSEQ multiplex PCR; TCRdb keeps only in-frame clonotypes and omits some of them. Here the sample spans over 150,000 clones, over 85% being singletons. The V end lost 4 bases, the J end lost 6 bases, and 13 bases lay between the germline ends. The length of the CDR3 is 13 residues. Germline assignment: CDR1 MNHEY and CDR2 SVGAGI. The sample taken for sequencing was blood. The chain has TRBV6-5 and TRBJ2-7; D is unclear. The clonotype comes from a middle-aged man in good health. The CDR3 reads CASSWSPEAEQYF. The DNA of the CDR3 is TGTGCCAGCAGTTGGAGCCCTGAGGCCGAGCAGTACTTC.